These 10 T cell receptor beta chains came from one sample sequenced in a study of pediatric ulcerative colitis. The repertoire was sequenced with immunoSEQ multiplex PCR; TCRdb's copy has only in-frame clones and lacks some. Among about 64,000 clones listed, roughly nine tenths were seen once. The specimen sequenced was blood. These receptors were collected from a boy younger than 18 with severe ulcerative colitis.

The chain combines TRBV29-1 with TRBJ2-7; TRBD2 aligns across 11 bases. This CDR3 region has 13 residues. From germline, CDR1 is SQVTM and CDR2 ANQGSEA. Unmatched junction bases numbered 8, after V lost 7 bases and J lost 6 bases. The CDR3 reads CSALLAGAPEQYF. The CDR3 DNA follows: TGCAGCGCCTTACTAGCGGGAGCACCCGAGCAGTACTTC.

The chain recombines TRBV4-3 with TRBJ2-3, with 9 bases identical to TRBD2. The CDR3 sequence is 16 residues long. In germline, CDR1 is LGHNA, CDR2 YSLEER. With 4 bases clipped from V and 9 bases from J, the junction kept 14 bases outside the gene matches. CDR3 protein: CASSPQAWGGRVTQYF. In DNA form, the CDR3 reads TGCGCCAGCAGCCCCCAGGCATGGGGCGGGAGGGTGACGCAGTATTTT.

The V and J genes are TRBV7-2 and TRBJ2-2, with TRBD2 matching 12 bases. V shed 4 bases and J 6 bases; nucleotides not matched to a gene: 6. This CDR3 region has 16 residues. Germline values: CDR1 SGHTA, CDR2 FQGNSA. CDR3 DNA: TGTGCCAGCAGCTCGACTAGCGGGAGATCGGCCGGGGAGCTGTTTTTT. It is translated as CASSSTSGRSAGELFF.

The chain joins TRBV7-6 to TRBJ2-7; tentatively, D is TRBD2 (7 bases). Germline assignment: CDR1 SGHVS and CDR2 FNYEAQ. This CDR3 has 16 amino acids. The germline V and J ends were trimmed by 5 bases and 5 bases, with 22 bases remaining between them. CDR3 residues: CASSPEGGGLANEQYF. CDR3 DNA sequence: TGTGCCAGCAGCCCAGAGGGAGGGGGGCTAGCTAACGAGCAGTACTTC.

This clone was seen a single time. J is TRBJ2-7 and V is TRBV29-1; D may be TRBD1 (6 bases). CDR1 SQVTM and CDR2 ANQGSEA come from the germline V gene. CDR3 length: 12 residues. With 7 bases removed from V and 3 bases from J, the gap between germline ends came to 13 bases. CDR3 residues: CSAEDSYYEQYF. The CDR3 DNA is TGCAGCGCCGAGGACAGTTACTACGAGCAGTACTTC.

The chain uses TRBV28 and TRBJ1-5; no clear D. Trimming took 2 bases from V and 4 from J, leaving 9 bases between them. The V gene's germline CDR1 is MDHEN and CDR2 SYDVKM. The CDR3 extends over 14 amino acids. The CDR3 loop is CASSLAIENQPQHF. Here the CDR3 DNA reads TGTGCCAGCAGTTTAGCCATCGAGAATCAGCCCCAGCATTTT.

This clone appeared a few times. The rearrangement links TRBV5-8 to TRBJ1-2; no definite D call. The CDR3 consists of 15 residues. CDR1 SGHTS and CDR2 YDEGEE come from the germline V gene. Trimming cost V 5 bases and J 4 bases, with 18 bases left between them. CDR3 in amino acids: CASRRYPRKTYGYTF. The CDR3 DNA follows: TGTGCCAGCAGGCGATATCCACGAAAGACCTATGGCTACACCTTC. The full variable domain, in which reference TRBV5-8 and TRBJ1-2 provide the parts outside the CDR3, is EAGVTQSPTHLIKTRGQQATLRCSPISGHTSVYWYQQALGLGLQFLLWYDEGEERNRGNFPPRFSGRQFPNYSSELNVNALELEDSALYLCASRRYPRKTYGYTFGSGTRLTVV.

This sequence joins TRBV11-3 and TRBJ2-5; TRBD2 aligns across 7 bases. V lost 0 bases, J lost 9 bases, and 19 bases stayed unmatched. CDR3 length: 18 residues. Per germline, CDR1 SGHNT and CDR2 YENEEA. The CDR3 DNA reads as TGTGCCAGCAGCTTAGATCTGGGCCTTGGGGCGGGAGAGTGGTCCCAGTACTTC. It encodes CASSLDLGLGAGEWSQYF.

The J gene is TRBJ2-7, the V gene TRBV4-1, with 8 bases fitting TRBD1. The CDR3 runs 14 residues. Germline CDR1 MGHRA, CDR2 YSYEKL. V lost 1 base and J lost 3; bases outside the gene matches: 2. CDR3 sequence reads: CASSQVTGGYEQYF. CDR3 DNA: TGCGCCAGCAGCCAAGTTACAGGGGGCTACGAGCAGTACTTC.

The chain joins TRBV20-1 to TRBJ2-3; a weak D match, TRBD2 (5 bases). The CDR3 is made up of 11 amino acids. Deletions cut 5 bases from V and 4 bases from J, with 7 bases between. CDR1 is DFQATT, CDR2 SNEGSKA, per germline (reference sequence). This chain's CDR3 is CSARRADTQYF. The CDR3 DNA follows: TGCAGTGCTCGGCGGGCAGATACGCAGTATTTT.